The 9 T cell receptor beta chains below were found in one sample sequenced in a study of T cells in women clearing cervical HPV infection. Sequenced by immunoSEQ multiplex PCR; TCRdb stores in-frame clones only, minus some. The sample table sets out 25,000 or so clones. The specimen was blood buffy coat. These receptors were taken from a woman between 18 and 69 years old with a cervical HPV16 infection that either progressed to CIN3+ or cleared (not recorded which).

Note on this clone: The read finishes 3 residues shy of the CDR3 end, and the germline J gene is used to complete it. The chain is built from TRBV30 and TRBJ1-3, with TRBD1 identical over 7 bases. Trimming took 5 bases from V and 3 from J; bases not matched to a gene: 1. Germline values: CDR1 GTSNPN, CDR2 SVGIG (reference sequence). CDR3 length equals 12 residues. CDR3 region: CAWDRVGNTIYF. CDR3 bases read: TGTGCCTGGGACAGGGTTGGAAACACC.

The chain's CDR3 is CASSGTSAGTDTQYF. The covered CDR3 bases are TGTGCCAGCAGCGGCACTAGCGCAGGCACAGATACG. V and J are TRBV5-4 and TRBJ2-3, with 7 bases lining up with TRBD2. Coverage ceases 3 residues before the CDR3 finishes, and the germline J gene fills in the end. CDR3 size: 15 residues. CDR1 and CDR2 from the germline V gene are SGHNT and YYREEE (reference sequence). The V and J ends lost 4 bases and 1 base, in that order; junction bases with no gene match: 6.

Comments on this clone: The DNA ends 3 residues before the CDR3 does, and the rest of the CDR3 is filled in from the germline J gene. The genes are TRBV14 and TRBJ2-3; D not resolved. CDR1 SGHDN and CDR2 FVKESK come from the germline V gene. The V end lost 4 bases, the J end lost 2 bases, and 7 bases lay between the germline ends. This CDR3 contains 13 residues. The sequenced CDR3 bases are TGTGCCAGCAGCCGACGACTCACAGATACG. Translated: CASSRRLTDT. The CDR3, in full, reads CASSRRLTDTQYF.

As to this clone: The read ends 3 residues before the CDR3 terminus; that terminus is restored from the germline J gene. The rearrangement uses TRBV15 and TRBJ2-1, with D possibly being TRBD2 (6 bases). In germline, CDR1 is LNHNV, CDR2 YYDKDF (reference sequence). The CDR3 has 16 residues. Trimming cost V 4 bases and J 1 base, with 14 bases left between them. The sequenced CDR3 bases are TGTGCCACCAGCAAGACTAGTGCCGCTTCCTACAATGAG. It codes for CATSKTSAASYNE. The whole CDR3 protein reads CATSKTSAASYNEQFF. Together with reference TRBV15 and TRBJ2-1, the CDR3 gives the full variable domain: DAMVIQNPRYQVTQFGKPVTLSCSQTLNHNVMYWYQQKSSQAPKLLFHYYDKDFNNEADTPDNFQSRRPNTSFCFLDIRSPGLGDTAMYLCATSKTSAASYNEQFFGPGTRLTVL.

A remark on this clone: Read sequence stops 3 residues before the CDR3 end, and the germline J gene provides the missing end. V usage is TRBV7-3 and J usage is TRBJ2-1, with TRBD2 matching over 7 bases. This CDR3 has 17 amino acids. V was pared by 4 bases and J by 6 bases, with 15 bases of the junction left unmatched. CDR1 is SGHTA and CDR2 is FQGTGA in the germline V gene. CDR3 sequence: CASSSRASGILGNEQFF. The sequenced part of the CDR3 DNA is TGTGCCAGCAGCTCCCGAGCAAGCGGGATTCTTGGCAATGAG.

Remarks on this clone: The CDR3 end is not reached by the read, which stops 3 residues before it; the germline J gene fills it in. This chain links TRBV19 with TRBJ1-1; 7 nucleotides line up with TRBD1. The CDR3 is 14 amino acids. CDR1 and CDR2 from the germline V gene are LNHDA and SQIVND (reference sequence). With V trimmed by 7 bases and J by 5 bases, 10 bases remained unmatched. The CDR3: CASTMSGGVTEAFF. CDR3 bases read: TGTGCCAGTACAATGTCAGGGGGAGTAACTGAA.

In regard to this clone: The CDR3 extends 3 residues past the end of the read, so its final part is completed from the germline J gene. The chain recombines TRBV18 with TRBJ2-2; weak D call: TRBD1 (5 bases). The CDR3 runs to 15 residues. Looked up from germline, CDR1 is KGHSH and CDR2 is LQKENI. The CDR3 bases that were read are TGTGCCAGCTCACCACCGGGGCTTGTTAATGAAAAG. This sequence encodes CASSPPGLVNEK. The full-length CDR3 reads as CASSPPGLVNEKLFF.

To note about this clone: The DNA ends 3 residues before the CDR3 does, and the rest of the CDR3 is filled in from the germline J gene. The chain joins TRBV7-9 to TRBJ2-4; 10 nucleotides line up with TRBD2. The CDR3 contains 13 residues. Germline lookup yields CDR1 SEHNR and CDR2 FQNEAQ (reference sequence). CDR3 sequence reads: CASSLVSSGGQYF. The sequenced part of the CDR3 DNA is TGTGCCAGCAGCTTAGTGTCTAGCGGGGGT. Supplemented by reference TRBV7-9 and TRBJ2-4, the full variable domain reads DTGVSQNPRHKITKRGQNVTFRCDPISEHNRLYWYRQTLGQGPEFLTYFQNEAQLEKSRLLSDRFSAERPKGSFSTLEIQRTEQGDSAMYLCASSLVSSGGQYFGAGTRLSVL.

CDR3 protein: CASSLDRGPNEKLFF. The covered CDR3 bases are TGTGCCAGCAGCTTAGACCGGGGTCCTAATGAAAAA. The chain uses TRBV11-1 and TRBJ1-4, with D hard to call. The read falls 3 residues short of the CDR3 end, and the missing part is taken from the germline J gene. V lost 1 base and J 3 bases, leaving 9 bases between the germline ends. The CDR3 runs to 15 residues. CDR1 SGHAT and CDR2 FQDESV come from the germline V gene (reference sequence).